The 31 T cell receptor beta chains below come from one sample, sequenced in a study of siplizumab effects on memory and regulatory T cells. Measured with immunoSEQ multiplex PCR; TCRdb has only the in-frame clones, and not every one. This sample has more than 85,000 clones, with around 90% found just once. Sequencing input: CD4+ T cells sorted from blood. These receptors were taken from a human donor in good health. Some clones in this sample may be carry-over from other donors' samples.

This clone was detected once. The chain employs TRBV18 and TRBJ2-6; D is possibly TRBD2 (6 bases). Per the germline V gene, CDR1 is KGHSH and CDR2 is LQKENI. V lost 3 bases, J lost 1 base, and 13 bases lay in between. The length of the CDR3 is 17 residues. The chain's CDR3 is CASSPQGSGSGANVLTF. DNA of the CDR3: TGTGCCAGCTCACCCCAGGGCAGCGGGTCTGGGGCCAACGTCCTGACTTTC.

The genes are TRBV9 and TRBJ2-3; D is perhaps TRBD1 (5 bases). Per the germline V gene, CDR1 is SGDLS and CDR2 is YYNGEE. This CDR3 has 16 residues. Trimming left V 0 bases short and J 4 bases short, with 15 bases between. The CDR3 is CASSVGGLLNPDTQYF. In nucleotides, the CDR3 is TGTGCCAGCAGCGTAGGGGGCCTCCTCAATCCAGATACGCAGTATTTT.

The rearrangement uses TRBV28 and TRBJ1-2; possible D gene TRBD1, 5 bases. Germline lookup yields CDR1 MDHEN and CDR2 SYDVKM. Trimming stripped 1 base from V and 4 bases from J, with 10 bases between. The CDR3 is 14 residues long. In nucleotides, the CDR3 is TGTGCCAGCAGTTTATCGAGGGGCGTCTATGGCTACACCTTC. Amino acids: CASSLSRGVYGYTF.

The rearrangement uses TRBV27 and TRBJ1-6, with a tentative D call TRBD1 (6 bases). The V end was cut by 7 bases, the J end by 9 bases, with 13 bases between. The length of the CDR3 is 13 residues. The germline V gene encodes CDR1 MNHEY and CDR2 SMNVEV (reference sequence). The CDR3 here is CASTPDRVSPLHF. CDR3 nucleotides: TGTGCCAGCACCCCGGACAGAGTTTCACCCCTCCACTTT.

CDR3 coding DNA: TGTGCCACCTTTCGAACTAGCAGCCGCACAGATACGCAGTATTTT. It translates to CATFRTSSRTDTQYF. The chain couples TRBV6-6 to TRBJ2-3, with D perhaps TRBD2 (6 bases). V lost 10 bases and J lost 1, with 18 bases in between. The CDR3 has 15 amino acids. Germline V gene lookup returns CDR1 MNHNY and CDR2 SVGAGI (reference sequence).

J is TRBJ1-3 and V is TRBV4-1, with TRBD1 matching 8 bases. The CDR3 spans 15 residues. Per the germline V gene, CDR1 is MGHRA and CDR2 is YSYEKL. The V and J ends lost 4 bases and 4 bases, in that order; junction bases with no gene match: 6. The CDR3 sequence: CASSRGQGSGNTIYF. DNA of the CDR3: TGCGCCAGCAGCCGAGGACAGGGATCCGGAAACACCATATATTTT.

The chain combines TRBV27 with TRBJ2-5; D assignment may be TRBD1 or TRBD2 (7 bases each). From germline, CDR1 is MNHEY and CDR2 SMNVEV (reference sequence). CDR3 length equals 14 residues. V lost 6 bases and J lost 2, with 13 bases in between. In DNA, the CDR3 is TGTGCCAGCAGAGCGGGACAGATACAAGAGACCCAGTACTTC. Residues: CASRAGQIQETQYF.

This clone was observed a single time. The genes are TRBV19 and TRBJ2-7, with 8 bases that match TRBD2. This CDR3 has 15 amino acids. Germline loops: CDR1 LNHDA, CDR2 SQIVND (reference sequence). J was trimmed by 4 bases and V by 4 bases; bases with no gene match: 9. CDR3 nucleotides: TGTGCCAGTAGTACTATAGCGGGAAGTGGGTACGAGCAGTACTTC. Protein sequence: CASSTIAGSGYEQYF. Variable domain in full (rest from reference TRBV19 and TRBJ2-7): DGGITQSPKYLFRKEGQNVTLSCEQNLNHDAMYWYRQDPGQGLRLIYYSQIVNDFQKGDIAEGYSVSREKKESFPLTVTSAQKNPTAFYLCASSTIAGSGYEQYFGPGTRLTVT.

The chain combines TRBV29-1 with TRBJ2-7, with 10 bases lining up with TRBD2. Germline values: CDR1 SQVTM, CDR2 ANQGSEA. V lost 3 bases, J lost 7 bases, and 21 bases stayed unmatched. This CDR3 is built from 18 residues. The CDR3 DNA sequence: TGCAGCGTTGAGGAAACGCATTCGGGTCTAGCGGGAGCCGAAGAGCAGTACTTC. Translated: CSVEETHSGLAGAEEQYF.

There are a few counts of this clone. The chain is built from TRBV11-2 and TRBJ2-2; D not resolved. V lost 4 bases and J 6 bases, leaving 9 bases between the germline ends. The germline V gene has CDR1 SGHAT and CDR2 FQNNGV. This CDR3 region has 13 residues. CDR3 protein: CASSSLIAGELFF. CDR3 nucleotides: TGTGCCAGCAGCTCCCTAATCGCCGGGGAGCTGTTTTTT.

V gene TRBV2 combines with J gene TRBJ2-1, with 8 nucleotides matching TRBD1. This CDR3 region has 13 residues. Germline CDR1 is SNHLY and CDR2 is FYNNEI. The trim removed 8 bases at V and 4 bases at J, leaving 4 bases unmatched. As DNA, the CDR3 is TGTGCCAGCCGAGACAGGGGTTACAATGAGCAGTTCTTC. It is translated as CASRDRGYNEQFF.

The chain combines TRBV4-1 with TRBJ1-6, with TRBD1 matching over 9 bases. J gave up 10 bases and V 4 bases, and 8 bases lay outside the gene matches. This CDR3 has 15 residues. Germline CDR1 MGHRA, CDR2 YSYEKL. CDR3 nucleotides: TGCGCCAGCAGCCGCTTGGGACAGGGATCCTCACCCCTCCACTTT. This sequence encodes CASSRLGQGSSPLHF.

The chain carries TRBV28 and TRBJ2-3; 12 bases are a match to TRBD2. The CDR3 loop spans 16 amino acids. Germline V lookup: CDR1 MDHEN, CDR2 SYDVKM. Trimming at V came to 2 bases and at J to 4 bases, leaving 4 bases not matched to a gene. CDR3: CASSLPGLAGSDTQYF. The DNA of the CDR3 is TGTGCCAGCAGTTTACCGGGACTAGCGGGTTCAGATACGCAGTATTTT.

This sequence joins TRBV10-3 and TRBJ1-2; 9 nucleotides align to TRBD1. Germline lookup yields CDR1 ENHRY and CDR2 SYGVKD. V was clipped by 6 bases and J by 2 bases; unmatched bases: 4. The CDR3 length is 14 residues. CDR3: CAISQGQGNYGYTF. CDR3 DNA: TGTGCCATCAGCCAAGGACAGGGGAACTATGGCTACACCTTC.

The genes are TRBV6-1 and TRBJ1-2, with TRBD1 identical over 10 bases. Germline CDR1 MNHNS, CDR2 SASEGT. The CDR3 loop spans 15 amino acids. V lost 7 bases to trimming and J lost 3 bases; unmatched junction nucleotides: 8. The CDR3 sequence is CASTRDRGSYYGYTF. The CDR3 DNA is TGTGCCAGCACTAGGGACAGGGGATCGTACTATGGCTACACCTTC.

The chain recombines TRBV10-1 with TRBJ2-1, with 13 bases identical to TRBD2. The CDR3 runs to 14 residues. Germline V CDR1 and CDR2: WNHNN, SYGVQD (reference sequence). The V and J ends lost 4 bases and 10 bases, in that order; junction bases with no gene match: 4. As DNA, the CDR3 is TGCGCCAGCAGTGCCAGACTAGCGGGAGGAGAGCAGTTCTTC. This sequence encodes CASSARLAGGEQFF.

The chain uses TRBV7-9 and TRBJ2-6; D gene unclear. Trimming cost V 3 bases and J 0 bases, with 18 bases left between them. Germline V CDR1 and CDR2: SEHNR, FQNEAQ (reference sequence). The CDR3 runs 19 residues. The DNA of the CDR3 is TGTGCCAGCAGCTTTTCCGGCGGCGTGGCGCGCTCTGGGGCCAACGTCCTGACTTTC. This codes for CASSFSGGVARSGANVLTF.

The chain uses TRBV13 and TRBJ2-3; D gene ambiguous. The germline gives CDR1 PRHDT, CDR2 FYEKMQ (reference sequence). Trimming pared 5 bases from V and 4 bases from J, leaving 16 bases between. CDR3 length: 15 residues. CDR3 DNA: TGTGCCAGCAGCCCACTCCTCGCTTTGGCAGATACGCAGTATTTT. Encoded protein: CASSPLLALADTQYF.

The chain employs TRBV19 and TRBJ2-1, with TRBD2 matching 11 bases. Germline V gives CDR1 LNHDA, CDR2 SQIVND (reference sequence). V was pared by 7 bases and J by 4 bases, with 6 bases of the junction left unmatched. This CDR3 is 15 amino acids long. CDR3 sequence (DNA): TGTGCCAGTACCCCTAGCGGGAGGCAGTACAATGAGCAGTTCTTC. Translation gives CASTPSGRQYNEQFF.

The rearrangement joins TRBV10-1 to TRBJ2-7; 11 nucleotides match TRBD2. The CDR3 runs 15 residues. CDR1 WNHNN and CDR2 SYGVQD come from the germline V gene (reference sequence). With V trimmed by 6 bases and J by 0 bases, 4 bases remained unmatched. The CDR3 bases are TGCGCCAGCAGCGATACTAGCGGGAGCTCCTACGAGCAGTACTTC. Translating it yields CASSDTSGSSYEQYF.

The chain joins TRBV11-1 to TRBJ2-1; 7 positions agree with TRBD2. This CDR3 has 16 residues. After removal of 6 bases from V and 8 bases from J, the junction contained 16 bases not matched to a gene. CDR1 and CDR2 from the germline V gene are SGHAT and FQDESV (reference sequence). CDR3 sequence: CASRSVGYRLAHEQFF. The CDR3 DNA reads as TGTGCCAGCAGGTCGGTGGGATATAGACTAGCACATGAGCAGTTCTTC.

This clone came up once. The V call is TRBV5-1, the J call TRBJ2-2; TRBD1 is a possible D gene (5 bases). Trimming stripped 4 bases from V and 2 bases from J, with 30 bases between. The CDR3 contains 21 residues. Per germline, CDR1 SGHRS and CDR2 YFSETQ. This chain's CDR3 is CASSNFVESQGLPFNTGELFF. CDR3 DNA sequence: TGCGCCAGCAGCAACTTCGTCGAGTCTCAGGGCCTTCCTTTTAACACCGGGGAGCTGTTTTTT.

This chain uses TRBV13 with TRBJ2-7; unclear D gene. V dropped 0 bases and J dropped 4 bases, with 7 bases sitting between them. CDR3 length: 13 amino acids. Germline V gene sequence: CDR1 PRHDT, CDR2 FYEKMQ (reference sequence). CDR3 region: CASSLGTVYEQYF. The DNA for the CDR3 is TGTGCCAGCAGCTTAGGGACGGTATACGAGCAGTACTTC.

The chain uses TRBV11-3 and TRBJ2-3, with TRBD2 as a possible D gene (10 bases). The ends were cut back, 4 bases at V and 3 bases at J, with 26 bases in the middle. Germline assignment: CDR1 SGHNT and CDR2 YENEEA. There are 19 residues in the CDR3. Here the CDR3 reads CASSSRDRVAGGETDTQYF. CDR3 DNA sequence: TGTGCCAGCAGCTCCCGGGACAGGGTAGCGGGAGGAGAGACAGATACGCAGTATTTT.

This clone was found a few times. The V call is TRBV5-8, the J call TRBJ2-1; tentatively, D is TRBD1 (5 bases). In germline, CDR1 is SGHTS, CDR2 YDEGEE. V was clipped by 4 bases and J by 6 bases, with 20 bases between them. The CDR3 runs to 16 residues. The CDR3, as DNA: TGTGCCAGCAGCGCACCCCGCAGGCAGGGTAGCAATGAGCAGTTCTTC. Translating it yields CASSAPRRQGSNEQFF.

The chain uses TRBV19 and TRBJ2-1; D perhaps matches TRBD2 (5 bases). V was cut by 5 bases and J by 0 bases, with 14 bases left in between. The CDR3 runs 16 residues. Germline V gives CDR1 LNHDA, CDR2 SQIVND (reference sequence). The CDR3 DNA sequence: TGTGCCAGTAGTCCCCATAAGCGGAGCTCCTACAATGAGCAGTTCTTC. It is translated as CASSPHKRSSYNEQFF.

The CDR3 DNA is TGTGCCAGCAGTACGGGACTAAACTATCAGCCCCAGCATTTT. Translated, it gives CASSTGLNYQPQHF. The chain couples TRBV6-5 to TRBJ1-5; weak D call: TRBD1 (5 bases). Trimming pared 5 bases from V and 5 bases from J, leaving 13 bases between. Germline loops: CDR1 MNHEY, CDR2 SVGAGI. This CDR3 has 14 residues.

The chain links TRBV7-3 to TRBJ2-7; 10 bases are a match to TRBD1. The CDR3 is 16 amino acids. The V gene end was trimmed by 7 bases and the J gene end by 2 bases; junction bases not matched to a gene: 11. The germline V gene encodes CDR1 SGHTA and CDR2 FQGTGA. The CDR3 here is CASNPNPGTGAYEQYF. The CDR3 nucleotides are TGTGCCAGCAACCCTAATCCCGGGACAGGGGCCTACGAGCAGTACTTC. The complete variable domain, with remaining parts taken from reference TRBV7-3 and TRBJ2-7, reads GAGVSQTPSNKVTEKGKYVELRCDPISGHTALYWYRQSLGQGPEFLIYFQGTGAADDSGLPNDRFFAVRPEGSVSTLKIQRTERGDSAVYLCASNPNPGTGAYEQYFGPGTRLTVT.

V usage is TRBV28 and J usage is TRBJ2-7; 12 nucleotides agree with TRBD2. Germline lookup yields CDR1 MDHEN and CDR2 SYDVKM. V was pared by 5 bases and J by 3 bases, with 8 bases of the junction left unmatched. This CDR3 region has 16 residues. The CDR3 DNA reads TGTGCCAGCAGTCCGGGGGGGACTAGCGGGCTCTACGAGCAGTACTTC. It specifies CASSPGGTSGLYEQYF.

The J gene is TRBJ2-7, the V gene TRBV5-1; possibly TRBD1 for D (5 bases). CDR1 is SGHRS, CDR2 YFSETQ, per germline. This CDR3 region has 14 residues. The V and J ends lost 2 bases and 4 bases respectively, with 13 bases between them. The CDR3 protein is CASSFDTGTYEQYF. Here the CDR3 DNA reads TGCGCCAGCAGCTTTGATACAGGTACTTACGAGCAGTACTTC.

The V and J genes are TRBV5-6 and TRBJ2-1; D ambiguous. Germline CDR1 is SGHDT and CDR2 is YYEEEE. This CDR3 region has 15 residues. Between the trimmed V and J ends, which lost 5 bases and 1 base, there was a span of 13 bases. The CDR3 reads CASSRPRKSYNEQFF. The CDR3 DNA sequence: TGTGCCAGCAGTCGTCCTCGCAAATCCTACAATGAGCAGTTCTTC.